The 26 T cell receptor beta chains listed next were all sequenced from one sample in a study of identical twins. TCRdb fed the 5' RACE reads into MiXCR, producing one record per CDR3 protein. The data hold about 790,000 distinct CDR3 sequences, with 15% to 20% observed a single time. A further study also used this sample, focusing on T cells expressing NK-cell markers.

Sequencing was performed on PBMCs. The receptor source for this set is a woman aged 18-30 years in good health.

This rearrangement joins TRBV6-1 to TRBJ2-6; D ambiguous. This CDR3 is 17 amino acids long. The ends were cut back, 7 bases at V and 0 bases at J, with 16 bases in the middle. Germline-derived CDR1 and CDR2 are MNHNS and SASEGT. The CDR3 nucleotides are TGTGCCAGCAAACGTGGGCCCAGTTCCTCTGGGGCCAACGTCCTGACTTTC. This encodes CASKRGPSSSGANVLTF.

This clonotype came up a few times. This chain links TRBV12-3 or TRBV12-4 with TRBJ1-2; D gene unclear. The ends were cut back, 5 bases at V and 4 bases at J, with 11 bases in the middle. The CDR3 is 13 amino acids. CDR3 in DNA: TGTGCCAGCAGTCTAAGCGCGGGCTATGGCTACACCTTC. Translating it yields CASSLSAGYGYTF.

This clonotype was seen only a few times. This chain connects TRBV29-1 to TRBJ1-1, with 7 bases aligning to TRBD1. V lost 1 base, J lost 7 bases, and 6 bases stayed unmatched. The CDR3 length is 13 residues. Germline V gives CDR1 SQVTM, CDR2 ANQGSEA. CDR3 coding DNA: TGCAGCGTTGAAGGCGACAGGGATTTTGAAGCTTTCTTT. This translates into CSVEGDRDFEAFF. The complete variable domain, with remaining parts taken from reference TRBV29-1 and TRBJ1-1, reads SAVISQKPSRDICQRGTSLTIQCQVDSQVTMMFWYRQQPGQSLTLIATANQGSEATYESGFVIDKFPISRPNLTFSTLTVSNMSPEDSSIYLCSVEGDRDFEAFFGQGTRLTVV.

The V and J genes are TRBV20-1 and TRBJ1-2; the D is unclear. V gave up 1 base and J gave up 0 bases, with 9 bases separating them. The germline CDR1 and CDR2 sequences are DFQATT and SNEGSKA (reference sequence). The CDR3 consists of 14 residues. The CDR3 loop reads CSARGRRTNYGYTF. Here the CDR3 DNA reads TGCAGTGCTAGAGGGAGAAGAACTAACTATGGCTACACCTTC.

The chain uses TRBV6-1 and TRBJ2-5; D uncertain. Looked up from germline, CDR1 is MNHNS and CDR2 is SASEGT. The ends were cut back, 6 bases at V and 0 bases at J, with 14 bases in the middle. The CDR3 runs to 15 residues. CDR3 DNA sequence: TGTGCCAGCAGGCAATCGTCAGGATACCAAGAGACCCAGTACTTC. Translated, it gives CASRQSSGYQETQYF.

The V gene is TRBV7-9, the J gene TRBJ1-2; the D is unclear. This CDR3 has 15 amino acids. With 5 bases removed from V and 4 bases from J, the gap between germline ends came to 17 bases. CDR1 is SEHNR and CDR2 is FQNEAQ in the germline V gene (reference sequence). CDR3 in amino acids: CASSPGSQSFYGYTF. The DNA for the CDR3 is TGTGCCAGCAGCCCCGGGTCTCAGTCTTTCTATGGCTACACCTTC.

This chain connects TRBV10-3 to TRBJ2-3; a weak D match, TRBD2 (5 bases). Germline CDR1 ENHRY, CDR2 SYGVKD. V was clipped by 6 bases and J by 5 bases, with 21 bases between them. The CDR3 consists of 16 residues. The CDR3 DNA sequence: TGTGCCATCAGGTTGGGAGCCCTAGGTGGAGGAGATACGCAGTATTTT. Its translation is CAIRLGALGGGDTQYF.

The V call is TRBV27, the J call TRBJ2-7; D unclear. The CDR3 contains 14 residues. Trimming shortened V by 3 bases and J by 4 bases, and 13 bases separated the two germline ends. Germline V gives CDR1 MNHEY, CDR2 SMNVEV (reference sequence). For the CDR3, the DNA is TGTGCCAGCAGTTTTGGCAGGACCCTATACGAGCAGTACTTC. As protein: CASSFGRTLYEQYF.

The chain combines TRBV2 with TRBJ1-1; D not resolved. The germline CDR1 and CDR2 sequences are SNHLY and FYNNEI. Trimming removed 2 bases at V and 11 bases at J, with 3 bases between. The CDR3 is made up of 9 amino acids. The CDR3 DNA sequence: TGTGCCAGCAGTGAACCTGCTTTCTTT. Protein product: CASSEPAFF.

The chain links TRBV12-3 or TRBV12-4 to TRBJ2-1; D may be TRBD2 (6 bases). The CDR3 extends over 15 amino acids. The germline V and J ends were trimmed by 5 bases and 8 bases, with 19 bases remaining between them. The CDR3 DNA reads TGTGCCAGCAGTCCGTCGGGGGTGGTCCTCGATGAGCAGTTCTTC. Its protein product is CASSPSGVVLDEQFF.

This clonotype was observed a few times. This sequence joins TRBV20-1 and TRBJ2-7; possible D gene TRBD2, 6 bases. Trimming removed 0 bases at V and 1 base at J, with 10 bases between. Germline V gene data show CDR1 as DFQATT and CDR2 as SNEGSKA (reference sequence). The CDR3 is 14 amino acids. This chain's CDR3 is CSAREGGISYEQYF. In nucleotides, the CDR3 is TGCAGTGCTAGAGAGGGGGGTATATCCTACGAGCAGTACTTC.

This chain links TRBV20-1 with TRBJ2-1; 15 positions agree with TRBD2. The CDR3 extends over 14 amino acids. The ends lost 4 bases at V and 9 bases at J; junction bases unmatched: 4. Germline CDR1 and CDR2: DFQATT and SNEGSKA (reference sequence). CDR3 region: CSATPGLAGGEQFF. The CDR3 DNA reads as TGCAGTGCTACTCCGGGACTAGCGGGAGGTGAGCAGTTCTTC.

This clonotype was counted a few times. The chain joins TRBV20-1 to TRBJ1-5; 10 nucleotides agree with TRBD1. CDR1 DFQATT and CDR2 SNEGSKA come from the germline V gene (reference sequence). The V and J ends lost 5 bases and 1 base, in that order; junction bases with no gene match: 8. The CDR3 is made up of 16 amino acids. The CDR3 is CSAGGQGLFSNQPQHF. Here the CDR3 DNA reads TGCAGTGCTGGGGGACAGGGGCTTTTCAGCAATCAGCCCCAGCATTTT.

This clonotype appeared a few times. The rearrangement links TRBV29-1 to TRBJ2-7; perhaps TRBD1 as D (6 bases). V was pared by 4 bases and J by 4 bases, with 20 bases between. The CDR3 consists of 15 residues. Germline V gene lookup returns CDR1 SQVTM and CDR2 ANQGSEA. The CDR3 loop is CSVAVSGQPVYEQYF. The CDR3 coding sequence is TGCAGCGTTGCAGTATCGGGACAACCCGTGTACGAGCAGTACTTC.

The gene calls are TRBV12-3 or TRBV12-4 and TRBJ1-5; TRBD1 might be the D (5 bases). The CDR3 totals 15 residues. The V and J ends lost 3 bases and 4 bases respectively, with 13 bases between them. CDR3 coding DNA: TGTGCCAGCAGTTTTTGGCAGGGCGGAAATCAGCCCCAGCATTTT. This sequence encodes CASSFWQGGNQPQHF.

This clonotype was counted between two and nine times. This chain links TRBV5-1 with TRBJ2-7; TRBD1 aligns across 8 bases. Germline CDR1 reads SGHRS; CDR2 reads YFSETQ. This CDR3 is built from 16 residues. The V gene end was trimmed by 3 bases and the J gene end by 5 bases; junction bases not matched to a gene: 13. CDR3 in DNA: TGCGCCAGCAGCTGGGGGCACGTGGACAGGGACGACGAGCAGTACTTC. As protein: CASSWGHVDRDDEQYF.

This clonotype turned up a few times. V gene TRBV7-2 combines with J gene TRBJ1-1; 7 positions match TRBD1. The CDR3 covers 15 residues. Trimming removed 5 bases from V and 5 bases from J; junction bases left unmatched: 11. Per germline, CDR1 SGHTA and CDR2 FQGNSA. The CDR3 loop reads CASSPQRGGRTEAFF. CDR3 sequence (DNA): TGTGCCAGCAGCCCCCAGCGAGGGGGCAGAACTGAAGCTTTCTTT.

The rearrangement joins TRBV10-1 to TRBJ2-1, with 8 bases lining up with TRBD2. V shed 3 bases and J 10 bases; nucleotides not matched to a gene: 11. Germline V gene data show CDR1 as WNHNN and CDR2 as SYGVQD (reference sequence). This CDR3 has 15 amino acids. The CDR3 protein is CASSDTPRTSWEQFF. The DNA of the CDR3 is TGCGCCAGCAGTGATACTCCCAGGACTAGCTGGGAGCAGTTCTTC.

This clonotype was seen a single time. The gene calls are TRBV7-6 and TRBJ2-3; D may be TRBD2 (7 bases). Germline loops: CDR1 SGHVS, CDR2 FNYEAQ. CDR3 size: 17 residues. Trimming left V 5 bases short and J 0 bases short, with 18 bases between. CDR3 loop: CASSLQRGGPSTDTQYF. DNA for the CDR3: TGTGCCAGCAGCCTTCAGCGCGGGGGCCCTAGCACAGATACGCAGTATTTT.

Turning to this clonotype: A much larger clone is a single base away; this may be a read error. The CDR3 does not close with the conserved phenylalanine or tryptophan, likely indicating a read error. The V gene is TRBV3-1, the J gene TRBJ2-7; 9 bases map to TRBD2. The germline V gene has CDR1 LGHDT and CDR2 YNNKEL (reference sequence). This CDR3 is built from 16 residues. The ends lost 3 bases at V and 0 bases at J; junction bases unmatched: 6. For the CDR3, the DNA is TGTGCCAGCAGCCAGTATAGCGGGGGCCTCTCCTACGAGCAGTACTTA. Translation gives CASSQYSGGLSYEQYL.

The chain links TRBV20-1 to TRBJ2-1; TRBD1 might be the D (5 bases). Germline-derived CDR1 and CDR2 are DFQATT and SNEGSKA (reference sequence). Trimming took 6 bases from V and 9 from J, leaving 12 bases between them. The CDR3 loop spans 11 amino acids. The CDR3 coding sequence is TGCAGTGCGCAGGGTGTCAGTGAGCAGTTCTTC. Amino acids: CSAQGVSEQFF.

The gene calls are TRBV11-2 and TRBJ2-7; maybe TRBD2 (6 bases). The CDR3 has 14 amino acids. Between the trimmed V and J ends, which lost 5 bases and 3 bases, there was a span of 14 bases. CDR1 is SGHAT, CDR2 FQNNGV, per germline. In DNA form, the CDR3 reads TGTGCCAGCAGCGTGACTAGAGCTGGCTACGAGCAGTACTTC. Encoded protein: CASSVTRAGYEQYF.

The chain has TRBV11-3 and TRBJ2-5, with 7 bases that match TRBD1. J was trimmed by 5 bases and V by 5 bases; bases with no gene match: 8. The CDR3 has 14 residues. Per the germline V gene, CDR1 is SGHNT and CDR2 is YENEEA. The CDR3 protein is CASSHDRVRETQYF. CDR3 sequence (DNA): TGTGCCAGCAGCCACGACAGGGTCCGGGAGACCCAGTACTTC.

This clonotype was counted ten times or more. The chain carries TRBV10-3 and TRBJ2-7; 7 bases map to TRBD1. CDR1 ENHRY and CDR2 SYGVKD come from the germline V gene. The CDR3 runs 14 residues. V shed 2 bases and J 3 bases; nucleotides not matched to a gene: 4. CDR3 DNA: TGTGCCATCAGTGAGACAGGGGTCTACTACGAGCAGTACTTC. This gives the protein CAISETGVYYEQYF.

This clonotype showed up just a few times. The J gene is TRBJ2-4, the V gene TRBV10-3; D is possibly TRBD1 (5 bases). Germline values: CDR1 ENHRY, CDR2 SYGVKD. The CDR3 length is 15 residues. V was trimmed by 3 bases and J by 0 bases, leaving 9 bases between them. The CDR3 is CAISDQTVAKNIQYF. The CDR3 DNA is TGTGCCATCAGTGATCAGACAGTAGCCAAAAACATTCAGTACTTC.

This clonotype was seen a handful of times. The CDR3: CSARDVRGRSTDTQYF. As DNA, the CDR3 is TGCAGTGCTAGAGATGTTCGCGGGCGTAGCACAGATACGCAGTATTTT. The chain has TRBV20-1 and TRBJ2-3, with D possibly matching TRBD2 (5 bases). The CDR3 is 16 amino acids. Deletions cut 0 bases from V and 0 bases from J, with 13 bases between. The germline CDR1 and CDR2 sequences are DFQATT and SNEGSKA (reference sequence).